By share, the clone carrying this T cell receptor (beta chain) counts as medium-sized. Its antigen is not identified. This record belongs to a study of siplizumab effects on memory and regulatory T cells. Study results and limitations: No naive or memory phenotype could be assigned to roughly 75-95% of proliferating clones.

Libraries were prepared by immunoSEQ multiplex PCR; TCRdb keeps only in-frame clonotypes and omits some of them. This sample carries around 15,000 clones, approximately 46% of them seen once, and the ten largest clones take 7.5% to 9%. Coculture of the mixed lymphocyte reaction cells took place at 37 degrees C and lasted over five days. V was pared by 5 bases and J by 3 bases, with 7 bases of the junction left unmatched. The CDR3 loop spans 15 amino acids. Germline CDR1 and CDR2: KGHSH and LQKENI. The specimen was CFSE-low (dividing) CD4+ T cells sorted from an allogeneic mixed lymphocyte reaction. The source is a human donor in good health; the cells came from an allogeneic mixed lymphocyte reaction. Some clones in this sample may be carry-over from other donors' samples. The V and J genes are TRBV18 and TRBJ2-7, with 10 bases matching TRBD2. The CDR3 region is CASSSGLAWIYEQYF. The CDR3 DNA is TGTGCCAGCTCATCGGGACTAGCGTGGATCTACGAGCAGTACTTC. Combining the CDR3 with reference TRBV18 and TRBJ2-7 gives the whole variable domain NAGVMQNPRHLVRRRGQEARLRCSPMKGHSHVYWYRQLPEEGLKFMVYLQKENIIDESGMPKERFSAEFPKEGPSILRIQQVVRGDSAAYFCASSSGLAWIYEQYFGPGTRLTVT.